This T cell receptor beta chain was profiled in a study of graft-versus-host responses after intestinal transplantation (dated by TCRdb to about 2021). In the study overall: Recipients received multivisceral, liver-intestinal, or isolated intestinal transplants. Anti-thymocyte globulin induction was given to all recipients, followed by maintenance tacrolimus and steroids for 2 to 4 years. Graft-versus-host and host-versus-graft alloreactive T cell clones were tracked in the graft, circulation and bone marrow after intestinal transplantation using bulk TCR-beta CDR3 sequencing. To identify alloreactive clones, pre-transplant mixed lymphocyte reaction products were sequenced and compared with unstimulated pre-transplant donor and recipient T cells. The cohort enrolled 20 to 30 intestinal transplant recipients, one of whom was a retransplant, and 3 patients without pretransplant specimens were excluded. A peak of at least 4% donor T cells among recipient peripheral blood mononuclear cells was the definition used for donor T cell macrochimerism. Rather than being sequenced by the commercial service, samples from a few later patients were sequenced in-house on an Illumina MiSeq and processed with MiXCR.

The sample's time point label is to be understood as: cells obtained before transplantation from donor or recipient. CD3+CD4+ and CD3+CD8+ populations were FACS-sorted from unstimulated pre-transplant donor and recipient cells taken from spleen or lymph nodes. Including cysteine and phenylalanine, the CDR3 has 14 amino acids. Just CDR3 DNA is preserved here, 42 bases in frame from base 1. The germline V gene (reference sequence) yields MNHEY for CDR1 and SMNVEV for CDR2. Trimming at the junction amounts to 5 bases on V and 3 bases on J, and the germline ends lie 14 bases apart. On the study overall, not on this receptor specifically: Conclusions were limited by the relatively low number and heterogeneity of intestinal transplant patients. Peak levels of circulating GvH clones were associated with declines in HvG clones early after transplant. In the allografts of patients with donor T cell macrochimerism, GvH to HvG T cell clonal ratios were high. GvH clones were detected in recipient bone marrow, and some appeared earlier in ileal mucosa or blood, consistent with an intestinal mucosal origin.

Libraries were constructed by the immunoSEQ multiplex PCR assay. For most patients, genomic DNA was isolated with the Qiagen DNeasy Blood and Tissue Kit and shipped frozen to Adaptive Biotechnologies for TCR sequencing. For most patients, genomic DNA was subjected to high-throughput TCR-beta CDR3 sequencing by Adaptive Biotechnologies. Regarding the original processing steps: Adaptive's ImmunoSEQ software supplied the TCR sequencing data for under 20 patients, while MiXCR and VDJtools were used to process a few other patients. To correct CD4 versus CD8 sorting errors, any sequence found in both subsets at a frequency ratio below 5:1 was removed. CDR3 nucleotide sequences shared by donor and recipient were removed because the origin of these sequences could not be assigned. To be classed as alloreactive, a clone needed at least 2-fold expansion over unstimulated cells and a minimum CFSE-low frequency of 0.002% (template counts) or 0.001% (read counts). Clones detected in sequenced pre-transplant spleen, lymph node, or MLR CFSE-low populations of the donor or recipient were defined as mappable. The cumulative frequency of alloreactive clones was calculated as a percentage of all sequences, weighted by copy number. Not all clones reach the TCRdb copy of this immuneACCESS table, which keeps in-frame sequences only. Checked studies attribute under half of the gap to unresolved V genes and leave the rest unexplained. V, J and clone size derive from that table, while D and trimming were established from the DNA sequence. This sample holds fewer than 95,000 clones; roughly 91% were observed only once. The ten top clones hold 1.5% to 2% of the sample.

With respect to this clone: It has no known antigen specificity. Within one base of it there is no much larger clone, and no base qualities were kept.

The sequencing used unstimulated CD8+ T cells sorted from spleen or lymph node cells, collected before intestinal transplant. This receptor chain uses TRBV27 and TRBJ2-7; matching of 5 bases hints at TRBD2 as the D gene. This TCR was recovered from a human donor who received an intestinal transplant. CDR3 region: CASSLSGKDYEQYF. The bases are TGTGCCAGCAGTCTCTCCGGGAAGGACTACGAGCAGTACTTC.